The following is a TCR beta chain sequence with its context. Its antigen target is currently unknown. No base quality information exists; no much larger clone differs at one position. Patients with autoimmune disease history or receiving systemic immunosuppression were excluded from the trial. In every dose cohort, peripheral blood was drawn for TCR sequencing at baseline, cycle 4 day 1, and cycle 7 day 1. The samples were drawn from a first-in-human, open-label, multicenter phase I dose-escalation trial of ivuxolimab. Adults with locally advanced or metastatic melanoma, renal cell carcinoma, hepatocellular carcinoma or head and neck squamous cell carcinoma were enrolled in the trial. Before TCR sequencing, CD4+ T cells and CD8+ T cells were sorted from peripheral blood as separate populations. This sample stems from a study of OX40 agonist ivuxolimab in advanced cancers. A note on the overall study: Ivuxolimab was an agonistic, fully human IgG2 monoclonal antibody directed against OX40 (CD134), a costimulatory receptor. Intravenous ivuxolimab was administered to patients every 2 weeks at six dose levels: 0.01, 0.1, 0.3, 1.5, 3 and 10 mg/kg. Among the approximately 50 dose-escalation patients, about 19 had hepatocellular carcinoma, around 15 melanoma, 9 renal cell carcinoma and 9 head and neck cancer. In the dose-escalation cohort, approximately 82% of patients were male, and the mean age was 60 years with a range of roughly 23 to 79. Prior anti-PD-1, anti-PD-L1 or anti-CTLA-4 therapy was permitted, and about 40% of dose-escalation patients had received checkpoint inhibitors. Partial responses occurred in three dose-escalation patients, of whom one had hepatocellular carcinoma and two had cutaneous melanoma. The purpose of peripheral TCRbeta sequencing was to test whether ivuxolimab changed TCR sequence diversity and led to clonal T-cell expansion. The paper reports the monotherapy dose-escalation portion (N of about 47 patients) of the phase I ivuxolimab trial.

Taken from the germline V gene (reference sequence), the CDR1 and CDR2 loops are LNHDA and SQIVND. Measured from the cysteine to the phenylalanine, the CDR3 is 13 residues long. Just the 39-base CDR3 DNA is kept, in frame starting at base 1. V and J are truncated by 3 bases and 4 bases respectively, leaving an intervening sequence of 7 bases. Genomic DNA was isolated from the sorted cells so that the TCRbeta CDR3 region could be sequenced. The immunoSEQ Assay was used for sequencing of TCRbeta CDR3 regions. TCRdb took over this immuneACCESS table, retaining in-frame rearrangements with V and J assigned. Such tables are incomplete; in checked studies, under half of the missing clones stem from an unresolved V gene, and the remainder is unexplained. The sample table shows 99,000 or so clones, and 90% to 97% are seen once. 2% to 2.5% of the sample goes to the ten largest clones. The paper's findings and limits, for the study overall: Low levels of normalized T-cell clonal expansion were also shown by some nonresponding patients. Antigen specificity was not determined for the clonally expanded peripheral T cells. Partial responders in the 0.1-3.0 mg/kg groups had among the lowest normalized peripheral clonal expansion, especially among CD8+ T cells. At doses from 0.1 to 3.0 mg/kg, clonal expansion was seen in both CD4+ and CD8+ blood T cells between baseline and week 6. On average, CD8+ T cells showed more expanded clones than CD4+ T cells after ivuxolimab.

The TCR sequence derives from an adult with an advanced solid tumor such as melanoma, head and neck, liver or kidney cancer. The chain is encoded by TRBV19 joined to TRBJ1-3, with the identity of the D gene unclear. This specimen was CD4+ or CD8+ T cells sorted from blood, taken in a trial of the OX40 agonist ivuxolimab. CDR3 sequence: CASSILEGNTIYF. The DNA is as follows: TGTGCCAGTAGTATTCTCGAGGGAAACACCATATATTTT.